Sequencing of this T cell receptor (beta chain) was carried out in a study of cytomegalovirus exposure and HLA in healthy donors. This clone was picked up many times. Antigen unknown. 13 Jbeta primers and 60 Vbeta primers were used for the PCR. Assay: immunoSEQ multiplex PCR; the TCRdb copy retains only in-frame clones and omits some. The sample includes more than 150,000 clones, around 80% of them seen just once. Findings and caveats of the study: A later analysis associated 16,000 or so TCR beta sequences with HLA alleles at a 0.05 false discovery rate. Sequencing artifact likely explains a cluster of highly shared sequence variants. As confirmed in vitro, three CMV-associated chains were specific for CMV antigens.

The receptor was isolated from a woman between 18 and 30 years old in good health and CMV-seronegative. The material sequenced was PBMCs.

CDR3 DNA: TGTGCCAGCAGCTTAGAGAGGAACTATGGCTACACCTTC. Translating it yields CASSLERNYGYTF. The rearrangement links TRBV7-2 to TRBJ1-2; no clear D. The CDR3 has 13 residues. V was pared by 1 base and J by 2 bases, with 5 bases between. Germline V CDR1 and CDR2: SGHTA, FQGNSA.